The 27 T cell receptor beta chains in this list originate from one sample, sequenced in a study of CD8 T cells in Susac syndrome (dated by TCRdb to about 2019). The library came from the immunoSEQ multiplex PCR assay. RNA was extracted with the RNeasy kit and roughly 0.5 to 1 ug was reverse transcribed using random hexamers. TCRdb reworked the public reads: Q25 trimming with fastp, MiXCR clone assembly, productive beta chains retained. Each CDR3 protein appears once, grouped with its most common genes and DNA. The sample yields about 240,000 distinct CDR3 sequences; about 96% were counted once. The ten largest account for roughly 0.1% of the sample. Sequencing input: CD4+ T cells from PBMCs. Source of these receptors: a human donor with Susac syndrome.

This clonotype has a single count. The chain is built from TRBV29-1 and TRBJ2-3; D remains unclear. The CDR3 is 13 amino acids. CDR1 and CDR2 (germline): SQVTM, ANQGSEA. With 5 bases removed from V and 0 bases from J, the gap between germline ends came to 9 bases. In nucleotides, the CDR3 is TGCAGCGTTACCCGAATAAGCACAGATACGCAGTATTTT. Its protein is CSVTRISTDTQYF.

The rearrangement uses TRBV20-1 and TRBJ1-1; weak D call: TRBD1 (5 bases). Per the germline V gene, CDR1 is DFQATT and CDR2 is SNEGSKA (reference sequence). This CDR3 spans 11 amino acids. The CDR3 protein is CGATGNTEAFF. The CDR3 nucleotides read TGCGGAGCTACAGGGAACACTGAAGCTTTCTTT.

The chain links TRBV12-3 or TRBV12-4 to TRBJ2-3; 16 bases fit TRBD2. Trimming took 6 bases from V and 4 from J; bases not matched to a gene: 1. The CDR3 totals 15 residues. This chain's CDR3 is CASRGLAGGSDTQYF. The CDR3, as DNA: TGTGCCAGCAGGGGACTAGCGGGAGGGTCAGATACGCAGTATTTT.

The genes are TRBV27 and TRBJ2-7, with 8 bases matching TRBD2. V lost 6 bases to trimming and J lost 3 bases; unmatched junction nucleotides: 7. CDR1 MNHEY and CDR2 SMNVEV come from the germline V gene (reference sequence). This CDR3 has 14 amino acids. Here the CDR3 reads CASRRTSSFYEQYF. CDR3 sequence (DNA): TGTGCCAGCAGGAGGACTAGCAGCTTCTACGAGCAGTACTTC.

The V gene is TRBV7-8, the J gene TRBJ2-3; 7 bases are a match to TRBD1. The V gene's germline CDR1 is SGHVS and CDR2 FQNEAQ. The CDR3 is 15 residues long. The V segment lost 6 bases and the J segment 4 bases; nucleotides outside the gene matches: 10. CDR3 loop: CASRPRGGLADTQYF. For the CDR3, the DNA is TGTGCCAGCAGGCCAAGAGGGGGCCTCGCAGATACGCAGTATTTT. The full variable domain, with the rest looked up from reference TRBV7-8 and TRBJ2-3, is GAGVSQSPRYKVAKRGQDVALRCDPISGHVSLFWYQQALGQGPEFLTYFQNEAQLDKSGLPSDRFFAERPEGSVSTLKIQRTQQEDSAVYLCASRPRGGLADTQYFGPGTRLTVL.

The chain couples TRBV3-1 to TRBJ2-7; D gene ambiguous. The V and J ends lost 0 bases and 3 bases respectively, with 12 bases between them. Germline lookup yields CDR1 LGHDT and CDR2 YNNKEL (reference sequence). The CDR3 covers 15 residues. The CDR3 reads CASSQERTPRYEQYF. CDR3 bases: TGTGCCAGCAGCCAAGAGAGGACGCCCCGCTACGAGCAGTACTTC.

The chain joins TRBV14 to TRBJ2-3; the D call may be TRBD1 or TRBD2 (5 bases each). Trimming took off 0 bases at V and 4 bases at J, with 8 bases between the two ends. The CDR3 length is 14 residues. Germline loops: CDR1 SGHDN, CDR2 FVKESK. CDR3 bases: TGTGCCAGCAGCCAAGAGAGGGGATCAGATACGCAGTATTTT. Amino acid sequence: CASSQERGSDTQYF.

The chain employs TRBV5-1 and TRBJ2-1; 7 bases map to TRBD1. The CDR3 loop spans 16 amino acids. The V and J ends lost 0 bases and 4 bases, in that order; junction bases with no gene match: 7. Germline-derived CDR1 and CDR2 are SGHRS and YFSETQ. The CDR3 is CASSLVLQGSYNEQFF. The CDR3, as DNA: TGCGCCAGCAGCTTGGTCTTACAGGGGTCTTACAATGAGCAGTTCTTC.

CDR3 bases: TGTGCCAGCAGCCCCCGGGCGAGGGGCGAGGGGGAGCTGTTTTTT. Residues: CASSPRARGEGELFF. V and J are TRBV9 and TRBJ2-2; the D gene could be TRBD1 or TRBD2 (5 bases each). V lost 4 bases, J lost 8 bases, and 18 bases lay in between. The CDR3 runs 15 residues. Germline V gene data show CDR1 as SGDLS and CDR2 as YYNGEE.

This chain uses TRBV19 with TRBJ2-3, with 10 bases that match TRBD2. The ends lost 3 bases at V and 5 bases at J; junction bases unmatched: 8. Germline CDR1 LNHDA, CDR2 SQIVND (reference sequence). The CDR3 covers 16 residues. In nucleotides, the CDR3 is TGTGCCAGTAGTATTTCAGCGGGAGGGCTCCAAGATACGCAGTATTTT. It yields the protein CASSISAGGLQDTQYF. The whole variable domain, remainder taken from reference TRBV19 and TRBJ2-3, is DGGITQSPKYLFRKEGQNVTLSCEQNLNHDAMYWYRQDPGQGLRLIYYSQIVNDFQKGDIAEGYSVSREKKESFPLTVTSAQKNPTAFYLCASSISAGGLQDTQYFGPGTRLTVL.

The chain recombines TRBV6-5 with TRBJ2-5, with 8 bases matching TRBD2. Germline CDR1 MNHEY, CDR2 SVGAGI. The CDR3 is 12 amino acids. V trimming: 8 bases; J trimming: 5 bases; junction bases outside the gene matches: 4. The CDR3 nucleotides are TGTGCCAGCCGTCCGGGGGGGGAGACCCAGTACTTC. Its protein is CASRPGGETQYF.

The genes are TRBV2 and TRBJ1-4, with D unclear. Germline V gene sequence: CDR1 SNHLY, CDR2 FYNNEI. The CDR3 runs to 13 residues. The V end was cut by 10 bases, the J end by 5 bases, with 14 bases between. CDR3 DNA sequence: TGTGCCATAAAGAAGGACGGGAATGAAAAACTGTTTTTT. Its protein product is CAIKKDGNEKLFF.

CDR3: CSARTGGVNQPQHF. In DNA, the CDR3 is TGCAGTGCTAGAACGGGGGGCGTCAATCAGCCCCAGCATTTT. The chain combines TRBV20-1 with TRBJ1-5; tentatively, D is TRBD1 (6 bases). V lost 2 bases, J lost 3 bases, and 11 bases lay in between. The CDR3 runs to 14 residues. Germline V gene lookup returns CDR1 DFQATT and CDR2 SNEGSKA (reference sequence).

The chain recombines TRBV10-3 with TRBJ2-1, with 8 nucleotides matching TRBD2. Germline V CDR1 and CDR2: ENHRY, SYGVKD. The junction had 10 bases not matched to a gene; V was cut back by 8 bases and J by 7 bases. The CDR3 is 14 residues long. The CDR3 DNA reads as TGTGCCATCGGTTCGGGAGGGCCGAGTAATGAGCAGTTCTTC. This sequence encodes CAIGSGGPSNEQFF.

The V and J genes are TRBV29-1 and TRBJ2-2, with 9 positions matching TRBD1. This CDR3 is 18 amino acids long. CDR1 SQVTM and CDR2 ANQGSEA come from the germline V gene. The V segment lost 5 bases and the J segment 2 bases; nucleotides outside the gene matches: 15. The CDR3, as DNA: TGCAGCGTTTTTCTTCGGAGGGGACAGGGATTAAACACCGGGGAGCTGTTTTTT. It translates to CSVFLRRGQGLNTGELFF.

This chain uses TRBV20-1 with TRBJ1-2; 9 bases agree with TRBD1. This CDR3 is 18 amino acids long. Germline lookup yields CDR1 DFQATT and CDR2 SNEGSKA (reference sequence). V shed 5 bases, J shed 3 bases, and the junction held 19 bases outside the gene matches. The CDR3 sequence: CSAQTQSGQGPNHYGYTF. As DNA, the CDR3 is TGCAGTGCTCAGACACAATCGGGACAGGGTCCAAATCACTATGGCTACACCTTC.

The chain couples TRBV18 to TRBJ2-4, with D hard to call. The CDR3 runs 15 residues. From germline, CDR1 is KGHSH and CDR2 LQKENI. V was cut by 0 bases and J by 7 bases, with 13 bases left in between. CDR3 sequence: CASSPPSARINIQYF. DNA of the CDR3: TGTGCCAGCTCACCACCTTCGGCGAGGATTAACATTCAGTACTTC.

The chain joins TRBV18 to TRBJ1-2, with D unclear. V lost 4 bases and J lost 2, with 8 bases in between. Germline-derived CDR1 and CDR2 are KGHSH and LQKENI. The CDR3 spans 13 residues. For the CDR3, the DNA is TGTGCCAGCTCACAAGACTACAACTATGGCTACACCTTC. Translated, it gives CASSQDYNYGYTF.

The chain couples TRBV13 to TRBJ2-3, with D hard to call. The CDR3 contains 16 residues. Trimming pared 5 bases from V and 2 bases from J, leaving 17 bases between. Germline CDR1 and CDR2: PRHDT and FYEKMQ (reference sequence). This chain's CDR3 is CASSRLPTPDTDTQYF. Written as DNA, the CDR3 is TGTGCCAGCAGCAGACTGCCCACTCCGGACACAGATACGCAGTATTTT.

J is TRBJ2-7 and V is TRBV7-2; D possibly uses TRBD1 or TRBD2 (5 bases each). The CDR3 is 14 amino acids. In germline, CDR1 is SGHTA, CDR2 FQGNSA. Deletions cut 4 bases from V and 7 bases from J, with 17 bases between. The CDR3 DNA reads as TGTGCCAGCAGCTCCCGGGACCCATTGTTGGAGCAGTACTTC. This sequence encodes CASSSRDPLLEQYF. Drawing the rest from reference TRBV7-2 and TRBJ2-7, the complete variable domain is GAGVSQSPSNKVTEKGKDVELRCDPISGHTALYWYRQSLGQGLEFLIYFQGNSAPDKSGLPSDRFSAERTGGSVSTLTIQRTQQEDSAVYLCASSSRDPLLEQYFGPGTRLTVT.

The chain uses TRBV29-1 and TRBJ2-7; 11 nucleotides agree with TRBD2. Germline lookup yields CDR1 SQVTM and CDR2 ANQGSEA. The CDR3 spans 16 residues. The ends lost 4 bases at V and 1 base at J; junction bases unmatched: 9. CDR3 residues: CSVGGVASGRSYEQYF. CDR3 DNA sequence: TGCAGCGTTGGCGGGGTCGCTAGCGGGAGGTCCTACGAGCAGTACTTC.

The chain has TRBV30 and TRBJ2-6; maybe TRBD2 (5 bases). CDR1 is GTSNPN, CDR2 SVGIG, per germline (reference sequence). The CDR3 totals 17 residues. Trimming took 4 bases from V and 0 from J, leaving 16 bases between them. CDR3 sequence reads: CAWMLGGYLSGANVLTF. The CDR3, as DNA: TGTGCCTGGATGTTGGGCGGGTACCTCTCTGGGGCCAACGTCCTGACTTTC.

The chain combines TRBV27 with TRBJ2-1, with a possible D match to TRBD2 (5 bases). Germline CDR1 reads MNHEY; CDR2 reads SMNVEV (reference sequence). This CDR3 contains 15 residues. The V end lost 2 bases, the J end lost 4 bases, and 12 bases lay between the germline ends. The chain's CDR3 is CASSLREPVYNEQFF. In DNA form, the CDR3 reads TGTGCCAGCAGTTTAAGGGAGCCTGTTTACAATGAGCAGTTCTTC.

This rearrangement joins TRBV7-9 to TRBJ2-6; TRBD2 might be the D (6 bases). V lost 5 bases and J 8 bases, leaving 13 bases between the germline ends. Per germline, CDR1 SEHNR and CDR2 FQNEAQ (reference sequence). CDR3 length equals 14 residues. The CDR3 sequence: CASSPRLVTNVLTF. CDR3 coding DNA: TGTGCCAGCAGCCCCCGACTAGTAACCAACGTCCTGACTTTC.

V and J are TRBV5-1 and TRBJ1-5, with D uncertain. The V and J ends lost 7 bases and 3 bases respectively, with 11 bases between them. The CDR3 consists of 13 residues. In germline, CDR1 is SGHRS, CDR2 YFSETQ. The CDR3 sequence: CASSGDDNQPQHF. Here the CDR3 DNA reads TGCGCCAGCTCCGGGGATGACAATCAGCCCCAGCATTTT.

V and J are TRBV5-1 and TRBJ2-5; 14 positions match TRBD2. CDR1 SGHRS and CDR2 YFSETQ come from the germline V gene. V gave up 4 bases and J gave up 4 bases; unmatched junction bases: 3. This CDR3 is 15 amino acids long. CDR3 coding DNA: TGCGCCAGCAGCGGGACTAGCGGGAGCCCAGAGACCCAGTACTTC. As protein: CASSGTSGSPETQYF. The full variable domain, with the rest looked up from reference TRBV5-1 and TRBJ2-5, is KAGVTQTPRYLIKTRGQQVTLSCSPISGHRSVSWYQQTPGQGLQFLFEYFSETQRNKGNFPGRFSGRQFSNSRSEMNVSTLELGDSALYLCASSGTSGSPETQYFGPGTRLLVL.

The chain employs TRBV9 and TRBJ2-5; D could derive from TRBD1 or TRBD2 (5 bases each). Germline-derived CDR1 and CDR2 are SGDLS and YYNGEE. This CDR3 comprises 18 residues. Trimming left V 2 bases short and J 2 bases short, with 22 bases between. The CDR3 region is CASSVTGTATKNQETQYF. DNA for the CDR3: TGTGCCAGCAGCGTTACCGGGACGGCCACCAAAAATCAAGAGACCCAGTACTTC.